This T cell receptor beta chain was documented in a study of T cell responses to AZD1222 COVID-19 vaccine. Study-wide background: Second-dose schedules of about 4 or about 12 weeks were combined. Study observations and caveats: The sample set comprised mostly white British donors with more females, and clonal diversity was possibly underestimated. Only a handful of AZD1222 recipients tested seropositive at baseline. Spike-specific TCR depth and breadth grew after two AZD1222 doses.

Points on this clone: The antigen is not known.

Germline V CDR1 and CDR2: SGHTS, YDEGEE. V shed 5 bases and J shed 1 base, with 8 bases lying between them. The CDR3 has 13 amino acids. Libraries were prepared by immunoSEQ multiplex PCR; TCRdb keeps only in-frame clonotypes and omits some of them. The sample carries around 120,000 clones, around 88% recorded once. The receptor was derived from an adult in good health. The source was peripheral blood, collected on day 0 of AZD1222 vaccination. This rearrangement joins TRBV5-8 to TRBJ2-3; D is perhaps TRBD2 (5 bases). The CDR3 loop reads CASSFSGTDTQYF. CDR3 DNA sequence: TGTGCCAGCAGTTTTAGCGGCACAGATACGCAGTATTTT.